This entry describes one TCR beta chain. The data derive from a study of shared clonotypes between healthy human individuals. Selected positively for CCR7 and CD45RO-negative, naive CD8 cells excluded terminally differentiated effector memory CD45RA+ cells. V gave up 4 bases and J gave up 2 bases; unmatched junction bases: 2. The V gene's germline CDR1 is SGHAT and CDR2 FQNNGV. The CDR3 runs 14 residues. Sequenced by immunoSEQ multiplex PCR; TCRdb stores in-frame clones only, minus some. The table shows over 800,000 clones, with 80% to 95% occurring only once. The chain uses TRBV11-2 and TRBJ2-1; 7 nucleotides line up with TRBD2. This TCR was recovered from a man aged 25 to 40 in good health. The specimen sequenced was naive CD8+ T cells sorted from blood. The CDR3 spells CASSSGLAYNEQFF. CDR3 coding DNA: TGTGCCAGCAGCTCCGGACTAGCCTACAATGAGCAGTTCTTC.